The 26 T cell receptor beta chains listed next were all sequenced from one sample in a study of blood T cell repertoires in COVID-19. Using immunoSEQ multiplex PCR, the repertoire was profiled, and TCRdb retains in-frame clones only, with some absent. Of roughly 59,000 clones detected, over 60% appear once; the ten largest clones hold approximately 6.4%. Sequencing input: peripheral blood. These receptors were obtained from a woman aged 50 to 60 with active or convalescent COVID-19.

The CDR3 reads CARGPPAGGEGEQFF. CDR3 in DNA: TGTGCCCGGGGACCCCCAGCGGGAGGAGAGGGTGAGCAGTTCTTC. This chain uses TRBV30 with TRBJ2-1; 9 nucleotides match TRBD2. CDR3 length equals 15 residues. CDR1 is GTSNPN and CDR2 is SVGIG in the germline V gene (reference sequence). V lost 8 bases to trimming and J lost 9 bases; unmatched junction nucleotides: 17.

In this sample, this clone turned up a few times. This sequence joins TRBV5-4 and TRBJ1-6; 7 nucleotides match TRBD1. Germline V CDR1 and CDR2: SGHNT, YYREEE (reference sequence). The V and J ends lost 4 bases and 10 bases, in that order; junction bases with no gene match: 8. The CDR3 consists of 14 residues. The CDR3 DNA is TGTGCCAGCAGCCCAGGGACAGAGGGCTCACCCCTCCACTTT. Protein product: CASSPGTEGSPLHF.

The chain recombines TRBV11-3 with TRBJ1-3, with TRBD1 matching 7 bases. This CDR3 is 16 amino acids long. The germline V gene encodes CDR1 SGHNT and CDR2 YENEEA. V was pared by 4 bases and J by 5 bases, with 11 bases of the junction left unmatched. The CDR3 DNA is TGTGCCAGCAGCTGGCCTACCGGGGACAGCCGAAACACCATATATTTT. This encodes CASSWPTGDSRNTIYF.

CDR3 sequence reads: CASSATGAGGYTF. The CDR3 bases are TGTGCCAGCAGCGCTACAGGGGCTGGGGGCTACACCTTC. The J gene is TRBJ1-2, the V gene TRBV6-2 or TRBV6-3; 7 bases line up with TRBD1. The V gene's germline CDR1 is MNHEY and CDR2 SVGEGT. This CDR3 contains 13 residues. Unmatched junction bases numbered 9, after V lost 6 bases and J lost 8 bases.

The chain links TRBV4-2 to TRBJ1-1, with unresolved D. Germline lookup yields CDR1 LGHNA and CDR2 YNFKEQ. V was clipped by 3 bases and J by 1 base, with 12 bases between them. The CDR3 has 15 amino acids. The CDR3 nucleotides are TGTGCCAGCAGCCAGAGGTGGCCTGCGAACACTGAAGCTTTCTTT. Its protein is CASSQRWPANTEAFF.

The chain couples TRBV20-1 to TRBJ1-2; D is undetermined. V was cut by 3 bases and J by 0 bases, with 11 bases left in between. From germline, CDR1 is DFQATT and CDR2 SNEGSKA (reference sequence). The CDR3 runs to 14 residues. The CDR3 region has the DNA TGCAGTGCTAGTCCCATACGGTCTAACTATGGCTACACCTTC. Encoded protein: CSASPIRSNYGYTF.

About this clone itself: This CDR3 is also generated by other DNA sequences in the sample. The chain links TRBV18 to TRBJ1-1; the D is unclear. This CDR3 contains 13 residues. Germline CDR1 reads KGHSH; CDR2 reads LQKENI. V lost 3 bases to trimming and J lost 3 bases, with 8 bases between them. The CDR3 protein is CASSPNSDTEAFF. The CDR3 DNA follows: TGTGCCAGCTCACCTAATAGCGACACTGAAGCTTTCTTT. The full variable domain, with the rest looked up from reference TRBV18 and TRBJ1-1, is NAGVMQNPRHLVRRRGQEARLRCSPMKGHSHVYWYRQLPEEGLKFMVYLQKENIIDESGMPKERFSAEFPKEGPSILRIQQVVRGDSAAYFCASSPNSDTEAFFGQGTRLTVV.

CDR3 sequence: CASSTLDEQFF. The DNA of the CDR3 is TGTGCCAGCAGCACTTTGGATGAGCAGTTCTTC. This chain joins TRBV28 and TRBJ2-1; unclear D gene. CDR1 and CDR2 from the germline V gene are MDHEN and SYDVKM. Trimming cost V 6 bases and J 8 bases, with 8 bases left between them. CDR3 size: 11 residues.

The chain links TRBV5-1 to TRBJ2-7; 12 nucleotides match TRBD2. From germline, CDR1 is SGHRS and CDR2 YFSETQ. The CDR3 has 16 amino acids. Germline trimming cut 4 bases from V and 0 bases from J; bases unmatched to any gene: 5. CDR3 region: CASSPGLAGYSYEQYF. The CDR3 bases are TGCGCCAGCAGCCCCGGACTAGCGGGATACTCCTACGAGCAGTACTTC.

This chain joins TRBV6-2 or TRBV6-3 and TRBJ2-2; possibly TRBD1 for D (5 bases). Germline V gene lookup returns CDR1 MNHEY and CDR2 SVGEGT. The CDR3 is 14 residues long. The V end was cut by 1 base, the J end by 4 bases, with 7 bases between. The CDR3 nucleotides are TGTGCCAGCAGTTACTGGGGCGGCACCGGGGAGCTGTTTTTT. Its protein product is CASSYWGGTGELFF.

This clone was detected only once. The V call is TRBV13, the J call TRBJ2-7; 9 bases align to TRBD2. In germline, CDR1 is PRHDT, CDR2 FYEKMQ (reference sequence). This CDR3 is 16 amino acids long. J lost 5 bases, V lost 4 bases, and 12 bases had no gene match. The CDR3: CASSSRGAGGAHEQYF. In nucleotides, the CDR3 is TGTGCCAGCAGCTCCCGAGGTGCGGGAGGGGCCCACGAGCAGTACTTC.

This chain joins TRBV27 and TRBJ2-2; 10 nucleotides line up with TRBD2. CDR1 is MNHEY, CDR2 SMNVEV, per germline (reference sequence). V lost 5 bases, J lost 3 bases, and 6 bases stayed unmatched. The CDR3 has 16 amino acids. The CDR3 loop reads CASSISSGSYTGELFF. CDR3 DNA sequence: TGTGCCAGCAGTATCTCTAGCGGGAGTTACACCGGGGAGCTGTTTTTT.

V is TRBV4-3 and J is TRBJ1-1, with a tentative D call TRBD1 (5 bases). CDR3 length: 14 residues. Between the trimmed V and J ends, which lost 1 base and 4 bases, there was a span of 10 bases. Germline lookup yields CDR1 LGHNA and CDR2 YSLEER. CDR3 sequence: CASSQVIGATEAFF. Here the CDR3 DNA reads TGCGCCAGCAGCCAAGTCATAGGGGCCACTGAAGCTTTCTTT.

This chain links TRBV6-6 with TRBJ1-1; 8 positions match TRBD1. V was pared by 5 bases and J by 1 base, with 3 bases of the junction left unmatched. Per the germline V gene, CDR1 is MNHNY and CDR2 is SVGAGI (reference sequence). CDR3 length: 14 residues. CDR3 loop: CASSGRGRNTEAFF. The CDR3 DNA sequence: TGTGCCAGCAGTGGCAGGGGGCGGAACACTGAAGCTTTCTTT.

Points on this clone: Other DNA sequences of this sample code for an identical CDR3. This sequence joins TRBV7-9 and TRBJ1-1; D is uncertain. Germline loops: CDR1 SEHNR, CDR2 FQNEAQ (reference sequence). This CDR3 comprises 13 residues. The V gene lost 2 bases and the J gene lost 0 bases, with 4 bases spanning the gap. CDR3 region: CASSLQMNTEAFF. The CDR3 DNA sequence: TGTGCCAGCAGCTTACAAATGAACACTGAAGCTTTCTTT.

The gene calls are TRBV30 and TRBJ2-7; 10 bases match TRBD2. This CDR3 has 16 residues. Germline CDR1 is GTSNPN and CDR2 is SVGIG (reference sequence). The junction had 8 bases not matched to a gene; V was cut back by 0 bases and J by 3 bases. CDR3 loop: CAWSVRSGRGLYEQYF. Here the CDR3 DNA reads TGTGCCTGGAGTGTACGGAGCGGGAGGGGCCTCTACGAGCAGTACTTC.

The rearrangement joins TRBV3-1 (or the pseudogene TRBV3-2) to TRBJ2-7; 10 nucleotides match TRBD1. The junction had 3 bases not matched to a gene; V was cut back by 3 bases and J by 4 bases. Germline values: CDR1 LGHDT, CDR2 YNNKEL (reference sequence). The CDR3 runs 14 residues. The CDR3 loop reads CASSHRTGGYEQYF. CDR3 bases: TGTGCCAGCAGCCATAGGACAGGGGGGTACGAGCAGTACTTC.

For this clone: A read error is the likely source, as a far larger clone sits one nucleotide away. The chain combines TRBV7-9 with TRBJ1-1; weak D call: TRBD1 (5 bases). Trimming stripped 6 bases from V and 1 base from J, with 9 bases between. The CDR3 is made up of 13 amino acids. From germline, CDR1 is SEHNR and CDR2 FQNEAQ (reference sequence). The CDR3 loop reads CASSFQGNTEAFF. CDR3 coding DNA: TGTGCCAGCAGTTTCCAGGGGAACACTGAAGCTTTCTTT.

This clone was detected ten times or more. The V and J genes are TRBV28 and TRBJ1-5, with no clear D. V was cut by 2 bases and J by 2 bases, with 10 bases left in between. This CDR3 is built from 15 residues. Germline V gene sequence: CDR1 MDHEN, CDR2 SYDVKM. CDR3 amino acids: CASSLRRGGNQPQHF. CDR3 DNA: TGTGCCAGCAGTTTACGCCGGGGAGGCAATCAGCCCCAGCATTTT.

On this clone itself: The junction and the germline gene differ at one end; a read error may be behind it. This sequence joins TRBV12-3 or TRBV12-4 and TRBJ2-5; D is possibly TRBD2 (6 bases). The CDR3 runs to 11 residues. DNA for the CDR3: TGTGCCAGCAGTCCGGGGACTGGCCAAGACTTC. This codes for CASSPGTGQDF.

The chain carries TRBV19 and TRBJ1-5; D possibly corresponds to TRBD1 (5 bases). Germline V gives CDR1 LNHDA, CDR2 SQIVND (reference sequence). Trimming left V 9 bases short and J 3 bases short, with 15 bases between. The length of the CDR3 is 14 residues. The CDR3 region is CASKVTADNQPQHF. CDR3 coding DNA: TGTGCCAGCAAAGTGACAGCAGACAATCAGCCCCAGCATTTT.

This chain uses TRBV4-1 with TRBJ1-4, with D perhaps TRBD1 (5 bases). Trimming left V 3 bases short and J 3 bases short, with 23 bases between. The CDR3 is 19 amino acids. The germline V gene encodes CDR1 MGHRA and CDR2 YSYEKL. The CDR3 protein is CASSQGGPTVLSANEKLFF. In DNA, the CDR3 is TGCGCCAGCAGCCAGGGGGGTCCGACCGTCTTGTCGGCTAATGAAAAACTGTTTTTT.

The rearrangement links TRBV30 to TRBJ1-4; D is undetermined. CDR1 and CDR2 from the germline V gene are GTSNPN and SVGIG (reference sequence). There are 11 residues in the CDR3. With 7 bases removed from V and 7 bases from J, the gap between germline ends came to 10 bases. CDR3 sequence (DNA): TGTGCCTTCCGGTCCCTTGAAAAACTGTTTTTT. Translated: CAFRSLEKLFF.

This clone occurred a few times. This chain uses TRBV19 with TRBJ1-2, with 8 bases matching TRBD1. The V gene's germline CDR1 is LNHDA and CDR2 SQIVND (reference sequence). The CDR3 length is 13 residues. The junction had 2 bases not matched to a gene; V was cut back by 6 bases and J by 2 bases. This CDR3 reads CASRRQGNYGYTF. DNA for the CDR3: TGTGCCAGTAGACGACAGGGGAACTATGGCTACACCTTC.

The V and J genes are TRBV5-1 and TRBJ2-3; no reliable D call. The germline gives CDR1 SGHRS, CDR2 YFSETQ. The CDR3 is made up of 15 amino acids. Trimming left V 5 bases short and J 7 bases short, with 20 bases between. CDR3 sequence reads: CASRGGTSGSYTQYF. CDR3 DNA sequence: TGCGCCAGCAGAGGCGGAACCTCCGGTTCATATACGCAGTATTTT.

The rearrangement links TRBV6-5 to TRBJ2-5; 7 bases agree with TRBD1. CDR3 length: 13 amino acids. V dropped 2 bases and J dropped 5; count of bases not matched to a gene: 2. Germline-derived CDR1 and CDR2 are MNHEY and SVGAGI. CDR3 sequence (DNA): TGTGCCAGCAGTTACGACAGGGCGGAGACCCAGTACTTC. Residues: CASSYDRAETQYF.